This record covers a single TCR beta chain. Its matching antigen is unknown. The data belong to a study of shared clonotypes between healthy human individuals. Overall study: Donors consisted of a couple of women and three men between 18 and 49.

Study-level findings and limits: Since donors were few, the genetic and exposure-history diversity represented was limited.

CDR3 length: 19 residues. V dropped 6 bases and J dropped 1; count of bases not matched to a gene: 18. CDR1 and CDR2 (germline): WNHNN, SYGVQD (reference sequence). Only CD45RO-negative cells positively selected for CCR7 counted as naive CD8 cells, so terminally differentiated effector memory CD45RA+ cells were excluded. Data came from immunoSEQ multiplex PCR; TCRdb stores just in-frame clones and leaves some out. The data show some 2,100,000 clones, under 95% seen once. Sequenced input: naive CD8+ T cells from PBMCs. The J gene is TRBJ2-1, the V gene TRBV10-1, with 7 bases matching TRBD2. The source of this sequence is a man aged 18 to 29 in good health. Some clones in this sample may be carry-over from other donors' samples. This CDR3 is CASSLSRVSSGRSYNEQFF. The CDR3 region has the DNA TGCGCCAGCAGCTTATCTAGGGTTTCTAGCGGACGGTCCTACAATGAGCAGTTCTTC.